Shown below are 10 T cell receptor beta chains from a single sample sequenced in a study of neoadjuvant anti-PD-1 for oral cavity cancer. Sequencing used immunoSEQ multiplex PCR; TCRdb keeps in-frame clones, though not all of them. This table has 10,000 to 15,000 clones, over 65% appearing once. Sequenced material: PBMCs, taken before nivolumab (anti-PD-1) treatment. These receptors originate from a person aged 40 to 85 with oral cavity squamous cell carcinoma.

This chain links TRBV6-5 with TRBJ1-1; D ambiguous. This CDR3 contains 13 residues. Germline assignment: CDR1 MNHEY and CDR2 SVGAGI. V lost 8 bases to trimming and J lost 6 bases, with 16 bases between them. CDR3 DNA: TGTGCCAGCGGAGGACGATTCAACTCTGAAGCTTTCTTT. The encoded protein is CASGGRFNSEAFF.

The rearrangement links TRBV30 to TRBJ1-3; 7 nucleotides align to TRBD1. CDR1 is GTSNPN and CDR2 is SVGIG in the germline V gene (reference sequence). The CDR3 contains 13 residues. The trim removed 7 bases at V and 1 base at J, leaving 4 bases unmatched. CDR3 in amino acids: CAYPTGSGNTIYF. Written as DNA, the CDR3 is TGTGCCTACCCGACAGGGTCTGGAAACACCATATATTTT.

The CDR3 reads CASSETSGSYNEQFF. DNA of the CDR3: TGCGCCAGCAGTGAGACTAGCGGCTCCTACAATGAGCAGTTCTTC. V and J are TRBV10-1 and TRBJ2-1; 8 positions match TRBD2. After removal of 2 bases from V and 0 bases from J, the junction contained 0 bases not matched to a gene. The CDR3 runs to 15 residues. Germline lookup yields CDR1 WNHNN and CDR2 SYGVQD (reference sequence).

This clone has only a few counts. The chain has TRBV6-6 and TRBJ1-2; 8 nucleotides align to TRBD1. V dropped 4 bases and J dropped 4; count of bases not matched to a gene: 5. The CDR3 loop spans 14 amino acids. Germline assignment: CDR1 MNHNY and CDR2 SVGAGI (reference sequence). The CDR3 nucleotides are TGTGCCAGCAGTTCGGACAGGGTAGGCTATGGCTACACCTTC. Translated: CASSSDRVGYGYTF.

V usage is TRBV7-9 and J usage is TRBJ2-7; D gene uncertain. Germline CDR1 reads SEHNR; CDR2 reads FQNEAQ (reference sequence). V was clipped by 1 base and J by 7 bases, with 8 bases between them. The CDR3 sequence is 12 residues long. Here the CDR3 DNA reads TGTGCCAGCAGCTTAGAACGCGTAGAGCAGTACTTC. The encoded protein is CASSLERVEQYF.

CDR3: CASSIKTNTEAFF. The CDR3 bases are TGTGCCAGTAGTATAAAGACGAACACTGAAGCTTTCTTT. This chain joins TRBV19 and TRBJ1-1; D remains unclear. Trimming shortened V by 2 bases and J by 1 base, and 5 bases separated the two germline ends. This CDR3 spans 13 amino acids. Germline-derived CDR1 and CDR2 are LNHDA and SQIVND (reference sequence). The full variable domain, completed using reference TRBV19 and TRBJ1-1, is DGGITQSPKYLFRKEGQNVTLSCEQNLNHDAMYWYRQDPGQGLRLIYYSQIVNDFQKGDIAEGYSVSREKKESFPLTVTSAQKNPTAFYLCASSIKTNTEAFFGQGTRLTVV.

The rearrangement links TRBV7-6 to TRBJ1-4, with 7 nucleotides matching TRBD1. The CDR3 has 14 residues. In germline, CDR1 is SGHVS, CDR2 FNYEAQ. With 2 bases clipped from V and 8 bases from J, the junction kept 5 bases outside the gene matches. CDR3: CASSLQQGREKLFF. In DNA, the CDR3 is TGTGCCAGCAGCTTACAACAGGGGAGAGAAAAACTGTTTTTT.

V is TRBV10-2 and J is TRBJ2-1, with D tentatively TRBD1 or TRBD2 (5 bases each). This CDR3 spans 15 amino acids. Trimming removed 8 bases from V and 1 base from J, with 15 bases in between. Germline V gives CDR1 WSHSY, CDR2 SAAADI. The chain's CDR3 is CASQDRDGSYNEQFF. In DNA form, the CDR3 reads TGCGCCAGCCAAGACCGGGACGGGTCCTACAATGAGCAGTTCTTC.

This chain uses TRBV2 with TRBJ2-7, with TRBD1 matching over 9 bases. Germline loops: CDR1 SNHLY, CDR2 FYNNEI. The CDR3 is made up of 16 amino acids. Trimming removed 7 bases from V and 3 bases from J; junction bases left unmatched: 13. CDR3 nucleotide sequence: TGTGCCAGCACTACTAGCATTGGACAGGGGTTCTACGAGCAGTACTTC. Its protein product is CASTTSIGQGFYEQYF.

The rearrangement links TRBV5-1 to TRBJ1-2, with D unresolved. CDR3 length: 13 amino acids. Trimming removed 4 bases from V and 8 bases from J, with 15 bases in between. Germline V lookup: CDR1 SGHRS, CDR2 YFSETQ. The CDR3, as DNA: TGCGCCAGCAGCGGGAAGGCTTCTTACGGCTACACCTTC. Encoded protein: CASSGKASYGYTF.